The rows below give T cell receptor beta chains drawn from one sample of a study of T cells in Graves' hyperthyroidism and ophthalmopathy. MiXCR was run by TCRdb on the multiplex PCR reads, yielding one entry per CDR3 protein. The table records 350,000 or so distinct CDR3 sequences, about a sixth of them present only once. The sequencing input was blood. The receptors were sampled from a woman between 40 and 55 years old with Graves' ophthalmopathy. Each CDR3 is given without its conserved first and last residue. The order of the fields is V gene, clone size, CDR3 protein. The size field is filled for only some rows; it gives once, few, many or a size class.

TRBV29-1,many,SVTTGADGYT
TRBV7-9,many,ASSPGGAEPGELF
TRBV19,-,ASSDRGLTSYNTNTGELF
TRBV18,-,ASSPPLRTEAF
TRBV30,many,AWSTPFEAF
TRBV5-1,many,ASSLFTAGKAWNGYT
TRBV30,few,AWSTQGYEQY
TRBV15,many,ATSTLDSPYEQY
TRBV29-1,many,SVGGVSSYNEQF
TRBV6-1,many,ASRPSLAPINIQY
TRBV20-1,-,SARLTSRGAGVETQY
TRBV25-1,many,ASSEGTQARGYT
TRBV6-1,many,ASSEAHRRETQY
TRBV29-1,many,SATTSGRGEQY
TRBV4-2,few,ASSQDKGLAGEGSLGYEQY
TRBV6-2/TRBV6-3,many,ASSPPLRGTSYEQY
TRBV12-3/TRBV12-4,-,ASSQDRAPHSYEQY
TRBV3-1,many,ASSQDALQETQY
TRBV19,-,ASMEQGGQPQH
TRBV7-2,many,ASSLEGRKNIQY
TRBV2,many,ASRTGQAVPEQY
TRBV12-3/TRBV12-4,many,ASSPSGRPGELF
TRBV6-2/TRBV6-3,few,ASSYRSGRSYEQY
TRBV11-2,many,ASSLDLELPEQY
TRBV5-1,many,ASSLGDFKETQY
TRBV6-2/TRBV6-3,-,ASSYSQVQETQY
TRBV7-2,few,ASSLLSGGYEQY
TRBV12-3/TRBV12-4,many,ASSFLTEQY
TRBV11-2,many,ASSLTGGGYDEQY
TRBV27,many,ASSFPTGWNTGELF
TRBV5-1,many,ASSSAPTGVGIQY
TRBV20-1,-,RARDRDTEAF
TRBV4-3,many,ASSPGEGARTEAF
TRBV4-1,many,ASSQDLETQY
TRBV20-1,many,SARKGGAYEQY
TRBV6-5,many,ASSYAKQEYGYT
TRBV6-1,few,ASSEGPQLYGYT
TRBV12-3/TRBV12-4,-,ASSFSSGEGETQY
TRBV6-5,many,ASRTQGGANYGYT
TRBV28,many,PEPNRREEETQY
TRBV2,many,ASSEALRTGRRYEQY
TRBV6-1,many,ASSDPGPNDQY
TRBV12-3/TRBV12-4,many,ASSAGLYEQY
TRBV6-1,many,ASSGINQPQH
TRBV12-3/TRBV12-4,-,ASSLGFKGDGYT
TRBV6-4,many,ASNLAGGVTEGLF
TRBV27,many,ASSPRDRGDTEAF
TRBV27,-,ASSGTEDQPQH
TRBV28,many,ASSFPWTSGNEQY
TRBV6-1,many,ASSEAPGQETQY
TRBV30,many,ASGVGSTGQWDTEAF
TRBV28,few,ASRDDFMDEQY
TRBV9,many,ASSVAGGNYGYT